Below, 15 T cell receptor beta chains from the same sample are listed, as sequenced in a study of cytomegalovirus exposure and HLA in healthy donors. The PCR employed 60 Vbeta primers together with 13 Jbeta primers. Data came from immunoSEQ multiplex PCR; TCRdb stores just in-frame clones and leaves some out. The listing records about 190,000 clones. The sample taken for sequencing was PBMCs. The receptors stem from a man between 25 and 39 years old in good health and CMV-seronegative.

The chain employs TRBV5-4 and TRBJ2-2, with 7 bases fitting TRBD1. This CDR3 has 15 amino acids. V shed 4 bases, J shed 6 bases, and the junction held 9 bases outside the gene matches. Germline-derived CDR1 and CDR2 are SGHNT and YYREEE (reference sequence). CDR3 nucleotides: TGTGCCAGCAGCCCGACAGGGATATCTTCCGGGGAGCTGTTTTTT. Translating gives CASSPTGISSGELFF.

The gene calls are TRBV7-8 and TRBJ2-3; 12 bases are shared with TRBD2. CDR1 is SGHVS, CDR2 FQNEAQ, per germline. This CDR3 region has 15 residues. V gave up 3 bases and J gave up 6 bases; unmatched junction bases: 4. The CDR3 loop reads CASSFRTSGTDTQYF. CDR3 bases: TGTGCCAGCAGCTTCCGGACTAGCGGGACGGATACGCAGTATTTT.

The chain carries TRBV6-1 and TRBJ2-1; no clear D. V was shortened by 6 bases and J by 5 bases, with 8 bases between the two germline ends. Germline V lookup: CDR1 MNHNS, CDR2 SASEGT. This CDR3 comprises 12 residues. CDR3 protein: CASRENNNEQFF. In nucleotides, the CDR3 is TGTGCCAGCAGAGAAAATAACAATGAGCAGTTCTTC.

The rearrangement uses TRBV9 and TRBJ2-7, with D perhaps TRBD2 (7 bases). CDR3 length equals 16 residues. Trimming took 0 bases from V and 8 from J, leaving 21 bases between them. Germline loops: CDR1 SGDLS, CDR2 YYNGEE. For the CDR3, the DNA is TGTGCCAGCAGCGTAGAGGGGGGGGCAGGGGCGGGAAAGCAGTACTTC. Translated: CASSVEGGAGAGKQYF.

The rearrangement joins TRBV6-5 to TRBJ1-4, with TRBD1 identical over 8 bases. Germline CDR1 and CDR2: MNHEY and SVGAGI. With 4 bases clipped from V and 8 bases from J, the junction kept 6 bases outside the gene matches. The CDR3 extends over 14 amino acids. The CDR3 DNA sequence: TGTGCCAGCAGTTCCTGGACAGGGTACGAAAAACTGTTTTTT. Protein: CASSSWTGYEKLFF.

The chain combines TRBV19 with TRBJ2-7; 11 bases map to TRBD2. CDR1 is LNHDA and CDR2 is SQIVND in the germline V gene (reference sequence). Losses at the gene ends were 6 bases for V and 2 bases for J; bases not matched to a gene: 6. The length of the CDR3 is 15 residues. The CDR3: CASRNPGLAAYEQYF. For the CDR3, the DNA is TGTGCCAGTAGAAACCCGGGACTAGCGGCCTACGAGCAGTACTTC.

This chain links TRBV19 with TRBJ2-2, with D possibly TRBD2 on 7 matching bases. This CDR3 contains 14 residues. Trimming took 3 bases from V and 7 from J, leaving 12 bases between them. Germline V lookup: CDR1 LNHDA, CDR2 SQIVND (reference sequence). CDR3 in amino acids: CASSIRRGGGELFF. In DNA form, the CDR3 reads TGTGCCAGTAGTATTCGAAGGGGGGGCGGGGAGCTGTTTTTT.

The J gene is TRBJ1-2, the V gene TRBV27; TRBD1 aligns across 8 bases. The J segment lost 6 bases and the V segment lost 5 bases, leaving 11 bases of the junction unmatched. Germline lookup yields CDR1 MNHEY and CDR2 SMNVEV (reference sequence). The CDR3 covers 15 residues. This CDR3 is CASSPSWGTGDGYTF. CDR3 DNA sequence: TGTGCCAGCAGTCCCTCATGGGGGACAGGAGATGGCTACACCTTC.

The chain joins TRBV14 to TRBJ2-5, with D possibly being TRBD1 (5 bases). Germline V gene lookup returns CDR1 SGHDN and CDR2 FVKESK. The CDR3 spans 15 residues. V shed 4 bases and J shed 1 base, with 13 bases lying between them. The CDR3 loop reads CASSRTDGAQETQYF. The CDR3 nucleotides read TGTGCCAGCAGCCGAACGGATGGGGCCCAAGAGACCCAGTACTTC.

This chain connects TRBV7-9 to TRBJ1-6, with D perhaps matching TRBD1 (6 bases). V shed 1 base and J shed 10 bases, with 11 bases lying between them. The CDR3 totals 14 residues. Germline V gene sequence: CDR1 SEHNR, CDR2 FQNEAQ (reference sequence). Written as DNA, the CDR3 is TGTGCCAGCAGCTTAGGGACAGTCGGCTCACCCCTCCACTTT. Its protein is CASSLGTVGSPLHF.

This chain connects TRBV6-5 to TRBJ2-5, with 9 bases aligning to TRBD2. The end of the DNA fits TRBJ2-7 better, so the J call may be wrong. This CDR3 contains 15 residues. Germline V gene sequence: CDR1 MNHEY, CDR2 SVGAGI. The CDR3 region has the DNA TGTGCCAGCAGTTACTCGGCGGGAGGGCCCTACGAGCAGTACTTC. This translates into CASSYSAGGPYEQYF.

The chain has TRBV19 and TRBJ2-7; D is perhaps TRBD1 (6 bases). CDR1 and CDR2 from the germline V gene are LNHDA and SQIVND (reference sequence). The CDR3 runs 15 residues. V lost 1 base and J lost 2, with 12 bases in between. The CDR3 sequence: CASSIGQVPTYEQYF. CDR3 coding DNA: TGTGCCAGTAGTATAGGACAGGTACCGACCTACGAGCAGTACTTC.

This chain links TRBV6-6 with TRBJ1-2; TRBD1 aligns across 8 bases. Losses at the gene ends were 6 bases for V and 3 bases for J; bases not matched to a gene: 3. The CDR3 consists of 13 residues. Germline CDR1 MNHNY, CDR2 SVGAGI (reference sequence). The CDR3 sequence: CASRGGQDYGYTF. CDR3 nucleotides: TGTGCCAGCAGGGGGGGACAGGACTATGGCTACACCTTC.

CDR3 in DNA: TGTGCCAGCAGTGCGACAGGGGGCTCCTACAATGAGCAGTTCTTC. Encoded protein: CASSATGGSYNEQFF. The rearrangement joins TRBV7-7 to TRBJ2-1; 9 nucleotides agree with TRBD1. This CDR3 comprises 15 residues. V shed 6 bases and J 0 bases; nucleotides not matched to a gene: 3. CDR1 is SSHAT and CDR2 is FNYEAQ in the germline V gene (reference sequence).

J is TRBJ2-1 and V is TRBV21-1; TRBD1 is taken as the D call from the table, unchecked against the DNA. TRBV21-1 is a pseudogene segment. The CDR3 sequence is 17 residues long. CDR3 coding DNA: TGTGCCAGCAGCAAATTGGGAAGGGGGAGCTCCTACAATGAGCAGTTCTTC. This codes for CASSKLGRGSSYNEQFF.